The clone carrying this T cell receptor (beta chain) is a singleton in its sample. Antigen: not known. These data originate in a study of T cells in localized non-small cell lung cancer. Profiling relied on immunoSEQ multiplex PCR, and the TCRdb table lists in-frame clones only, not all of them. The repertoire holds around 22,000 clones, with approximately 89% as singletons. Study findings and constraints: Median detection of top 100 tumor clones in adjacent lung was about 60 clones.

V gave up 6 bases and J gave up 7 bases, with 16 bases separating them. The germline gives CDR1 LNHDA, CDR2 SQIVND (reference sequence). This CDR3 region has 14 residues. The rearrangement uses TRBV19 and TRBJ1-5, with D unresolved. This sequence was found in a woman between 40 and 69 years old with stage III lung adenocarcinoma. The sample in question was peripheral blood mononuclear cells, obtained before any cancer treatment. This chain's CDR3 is CASSISRGEQPQHF. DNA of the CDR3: TGTGCCAGTAGCATATCCCGGGGTGAACAGCCCCAGCATTTT.